This TCR beta chain came from a study of blood T cell repertoires in COVID-19. The overall study: The United States, Italy and Spain supplied acute and convalescent COVID-19 samples.

The junction had 7 bases not matched to a gene; V was cut back by 5 bases and J by 3 bases. The CDR3 covers 15 residues. The germline V gene encodes CDR1 SEHNR and CDR2 FQNEAQ (reference sequence). Measured with immunoSEQ multiplex PCR; TCRdb has only the in-frame clones, and not every one. The sample records 95,000 to 150,000 clones, around 77% being singletons. The receptor comes from a human donor in a cohort sampled during active COVID-19. The sequencing input was peripheral blood. The chain joins TRBV7-9 to TRBJ2-5; TRBD1 matches at 9 bases. For the CDR3, the DNA is TGTGCCAGCAGCCCAGGACAGGGGCTTAAAGAGACCCAGTACTTC. It is translated as CASSPGQGLKETQYF. The full variable domain, in which reference TRBV7-9 and TRBJ2-5 provide the parts outside the CDR3, is DTGVSQNPRHKITKRGQNVTFRCDPISEHNRLYWYRQTLGQGPEFLTYFQNEAQLEKSRLLSDRFSAERPKGSFSTLEIQRTEQGDSAMYLCASSPGQGLKETQYFGPGTRLLVL.